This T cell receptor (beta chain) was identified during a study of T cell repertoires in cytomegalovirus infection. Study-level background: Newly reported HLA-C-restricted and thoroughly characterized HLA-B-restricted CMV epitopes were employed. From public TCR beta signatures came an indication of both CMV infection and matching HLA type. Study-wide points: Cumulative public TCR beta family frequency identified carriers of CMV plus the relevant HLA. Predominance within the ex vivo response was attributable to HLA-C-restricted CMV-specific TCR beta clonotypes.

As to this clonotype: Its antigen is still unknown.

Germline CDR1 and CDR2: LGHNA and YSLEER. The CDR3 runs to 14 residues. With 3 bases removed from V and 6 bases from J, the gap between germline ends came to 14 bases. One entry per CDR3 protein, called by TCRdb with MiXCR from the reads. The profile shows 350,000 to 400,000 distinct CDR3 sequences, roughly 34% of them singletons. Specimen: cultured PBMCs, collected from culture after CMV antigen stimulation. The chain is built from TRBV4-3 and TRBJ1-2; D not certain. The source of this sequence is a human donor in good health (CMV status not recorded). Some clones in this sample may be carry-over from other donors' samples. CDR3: CASSQGRAVDGYTF. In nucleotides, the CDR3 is TGCGCCAGCAGCCAGGGTCGCGCTGTGGATGGCTACACCTTC.